A selection of T cell receptor beta chains follows, all from one sample in a study of control samples from healthy donors and cancer patients. The method was immunoSEQ multiplex PCR; TCRdb's version includes in-frame clones alone and lacks a portion of them. The table records about 44,000 clones, roughly 86% of them present only once. The material sequenced was PBMCs. These receptors were collected from a woman in her sixties with lung cancer. Both conserved end residues are part of each CDR3.

V gene: TRBV10-3
J gene: TRBJ1-5
CDR3 protein: CAISELEQPQHF

V gene: TRBV7-3
J gene: TRBJ2-1
CDR3 protein: CASSLHGPSNEQFF

V gene: TRBV12-3/TRBV12-4
J gene: TRBJ2-1
CDR3 protein: CASRAGTDNEQFF

V gene: TRBV3-1/TRBV3-2
J gene: TRBJ2-2
CDR3 protein: CASSHPWDRANTGELFF

V gene: TRBV28
J gene: TRBJ2-7
CDR3 protein: CASIPTGARGEQYF

V gene: TRBV6-2/TRBV6-3
J gene: TRBJ2-6
CDR3 protein: CASSYRISGANVLTF

V gene: TRBV7-9
J gene: TRBJ2-2
CDR3 protein: CASSSVLTRLYTGELFF

V gene: TRBV5-1
J gene: TRBJ2-5
CDR3 protein: CASSQRGGDF

V gene: TRBV2
J gene: TRBJ1-3
CDR3 protein: CASSEVGQNSGNTIYF

V gene: TRBV19
J gene: TRBJ2-4
CDR3 protein: CASREGKAKNIQYF

V gene: TRBV7-2
J gene: TRBJ2-3
CDR3 protein: CASSASATDTQYF

V gene: TRBV6-6
J gene: TRBJ2-1
CDR3 protein: CASSPGQGRANEQFF

V gene: TRBV12-3/TRBV12-4
J gene: TRBJ1-2
CDR3 protein: CASSLGGDYGYTF

V gene: TRBV19
J gene: TRBJ2-3
CDR3 protein: CASSPHQGSTDTQYF

V gene: TRBV19
J gene: TRBJ2-7
CDR3 protein: CATSETGTGIIEQYF

V gene: TRBV13
J gene: TRBJ2-1
CDR3 protein: CASSPRTRMGNEQFF

V gene: TRBV28
J gene: TRBJ1-5
CDR3 protein: CASSEVGDGQPQHF

V gene: TRBV24-1
J gene: TRBJ2-3
CDR3 protein: CATSDLRGTSTDTQYF

V gene: TRBV5-4
J gene: TRBJ2-2
CDR3 protein: CASSLGLPNTGELFF

V gene: TRBV19
J gene: TRBJ2-4
CDR3 protein: CASSIPGQGNIQYF

V gene: TRBV5-1
J gene: TRBJ2-1
CDR3 protein: CASSLAPGLAENEQFF

V gene: TRBV30
J gene: TRBJ1-2
CDR3 protein: CAWSAPFLGRGGYTF

V gene: TRBV5-6
J gene: TRBJ1-4
CDR3 protein: CASSSWVGSGAEKLFF

V gene: TRBV28
J gene: TRBJ2-1
CDR3 protein: CAGTGGRNEQFF

V gene: TRBV29-1
J gene: TRBJ1-6
CDR3 protein: CSVSDDLNSPLHF

V gene: TRBV4-3
J gene: TRBJ2-3
CDR3 protein: CASSVIQGTDTQYF

V gene: TRBV7-2
J gene: TRBJ1-1
CDR3 protein: CASSRVDVKNTEAFF

V gene: TRBV19
J gene: TRBJ2-1
CDR3 protein: CASGPLAGVSNEQFF

V gene: TRBV10-3
J gene: TRBJ2-7
CDR3 protein: CAISESSSYEQYF

V gene: TRBV19
J gene: TRBJ1-2
CDR3 protein: CASSTQTGGNYGYTF

V gene: TRBV2
J gene: TRBJ1-2
CDR3 protein: CASSEGPRYGYTF

V gene: TRBV5-1
J gene: TRBJ2-1
CDR3 protein: CASHLLESYNEQFF

V gene: TRBV29-1
J gene: TRBJ2-7
CDR3 protein: CSVSTMTGRDYEQYF

V gene: TRBV27
J gene: TRBJ2-1
CDR3 protein: CASSLGVRHHYEDEQFF

V gene: TRBV6-4
J gene: TRBJ2-1
CDR3 protein: CASSDQDSSYNEQFF

V gene: TRBV5-1
J gene: TRBJ2-2
CDR3 protein: CASSQQGANTGELFF

V gene: TRBV9
J gene: TRBJ2-1
CDR3 protein: CASSTLTRGPYNEQFF

V gene: TRBV2
J gene: TRBJ2-1
CDR3 protein: CASSEASDYNEQFF

V gene: TRBV27
J gene: TRBJ1-1
CDR3 protein: CASSSGGETNTEAFF

V gene: TRBV5-5
J gene: TRBJ2-7
CDR3 protein: CASSLWQGAPGTSGYEQYF

V gene: TRBV9
J gene: TRBJ2-4
CDR3 protein: CASSAPGSGENIQYF

V gene: TRBV27
J gene: TRBJ2-7
CDR3 protein: CATNDRGSYEQYF

V gene: TRBV29-1
J gene: TRBJ1-1
CDR3 protein: CSVDALTNTEAFF

V gene: TRBV5-6
J gene: TRBJ2-1
CDR3 protein: CASSLAASSGPYNEQFF

V gene: TRBV4-3
J gene: TRBJ2-7
CDR3 protein: CASSQAGTIYEQYF

V gene: TRBV11-2
J gene: TRBJ2-2
CDR3 protein: CASSPSAGRRELFF

V gene: TRBV15
J gene: TRBJ1-2
CDR3 protein: CATSRGGDRIGYGYTF

V gene: TRBV29-1
J gene: TRBJ2-5
CDR3 protein: CSVESGLETQYF

V gene: TRBV28
J gene: TRBJ1-2
CDR3 protein: CASSPLRSSFYTF

V gene: TRBV7-3
J gene: TRBJ2-1
CDR3 protein: CASSLRGGLADIYNEQFF

V gene: TRBV29-1
J gene: TRBJ2-7
CDR3 protein: CSVGDSIEYEQYF

V gene: TRBV30
J gene: TRBJ2-5
CDR3 protein: CAWSVGQGLETQYF

V gene: TRBV5-1
J gene: TRBJ2-2
CDR3 protein: CASSLIQGDTGELFF